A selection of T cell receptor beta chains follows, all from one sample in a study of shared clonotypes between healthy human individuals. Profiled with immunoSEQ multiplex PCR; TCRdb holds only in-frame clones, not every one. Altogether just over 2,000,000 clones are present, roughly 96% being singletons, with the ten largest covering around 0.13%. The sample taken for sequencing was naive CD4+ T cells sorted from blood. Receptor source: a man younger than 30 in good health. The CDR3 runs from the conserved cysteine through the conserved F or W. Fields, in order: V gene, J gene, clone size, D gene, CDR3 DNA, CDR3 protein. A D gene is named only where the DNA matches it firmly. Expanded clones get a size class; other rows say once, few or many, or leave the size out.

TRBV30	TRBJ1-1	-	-	TGTGCCTGGAGTAGCGGCACACCGGGCACTGAAGCTTTCTTT	CAWSSGTPGTEAFF
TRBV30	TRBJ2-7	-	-	TGTGCCTGGAGTCTTGATCCATACGAGCAGTACTTC	CAWSLDPYEQYF
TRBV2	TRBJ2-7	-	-	TGTGCCAGCAGTGACGGACCCCTAAGCTCCTACGAGCAGTACTTC	CASSDGPLSSYEQYF
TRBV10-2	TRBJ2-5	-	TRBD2	TGCGCCAGCAGTGGTACGGCAAGCGGGGGGCTCCAGACCCAGTACTTC	CASSGTASGGLQTQYF
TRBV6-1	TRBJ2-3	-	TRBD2	TGTGCCAGCAGTCCCTTAGCGGGCATGGCAGATACGCAGTATTTT	CASSPLAGMADTQYF
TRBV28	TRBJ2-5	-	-	TGTGCCACCAAAGAAGAGACCCAGTACTTC	CATKEETQYF
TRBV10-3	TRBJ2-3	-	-	TGTGCCATCAGCGGGAGACAGAGCACAGATACGCAGTATTTT	CAISGRQSTDTQYF
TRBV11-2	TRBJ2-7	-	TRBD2	TGTGCCAGCTCGAGCGGGAAGAACTCCTACGAGCAGTACTTC	CASSSGKNSYEQYF
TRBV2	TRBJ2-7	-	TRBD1	TGTGCCAGCAGCGCCCGGGACAGGGTAACCTACGAGCAGTACTTC	CASSARDRVTYEQYF
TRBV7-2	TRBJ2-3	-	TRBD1	TGTGCCAGCAGCTTAGGCTCCGGGACAGGGCCCGAACATACGCAGTATTTT	CASSLGSGTGPEHTQYF
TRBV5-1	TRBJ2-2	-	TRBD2	TGCGCCAGCAGCTTGGATACTAGCGGGAGCGGGGAGCTGTTTTTT	CASSLDTSGSGELFF
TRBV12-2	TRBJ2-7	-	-	TGTGCAAGTCGCTTAGGTGCACTGTCGCTTCCCTACGAGCAGTACTTC	CASRLGALSLPYEQYF
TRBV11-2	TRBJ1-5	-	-	TGTGCCAGCAGCTTAGGGAACAATCAGCCCCAGCATTTT	CASSLGNNQPQHF
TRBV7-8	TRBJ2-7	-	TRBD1	TGTGCCAGCAGCCCCCGGACAGGGGCCTCCCCTTTAGGATACTTC	CASSPRTGASPLGYF
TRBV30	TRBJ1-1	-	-	TGTGCCTGGAACCTCATAGGAGGGAACACTGAAGCTTTCTTT	CAWNLIGGNTEAFF
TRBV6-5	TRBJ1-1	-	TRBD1	TGTGCCAGCAGTCGAACAGGGGGGAACACTGAAGCTTTCTTT	CASSRTGGNTEAFF
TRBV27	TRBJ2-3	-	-	TGTGCCAGCAGTTTAGTCAGGGGAGGGACAGATACGCAGTATTTT	CASSLVRGGTDTQYF
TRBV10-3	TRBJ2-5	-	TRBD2	TGTGCCACCCACGGGGGGGCCCTCCAAGAGACCCAGTACTTC	CATHGGALQETQYF
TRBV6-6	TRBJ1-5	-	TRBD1	TGTGCCAGCAGCCCCCGAAGGGACAGGGGGGATCAGCCCCAGCATTTT	CASSPRRDRGDQPQHF
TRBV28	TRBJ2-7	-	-	TGTGCCAGCAGTACCCTACACAAGGAGCAGTACTTC	CASSTLHKEQYF
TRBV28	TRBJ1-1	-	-	TGTGCCAGCAGTGTTCAGGGACGTAACACTGAAGCTTTCTTT	CASSVQGRNTEAFF
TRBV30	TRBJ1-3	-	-	TGTGCCTGGAGTACGAGTGGGGTATCCGGAAACACCATATATTTT	CAWSTSGVSGNTIYF
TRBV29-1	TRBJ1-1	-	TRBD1	TGCAGCGTTGCTGAGGTGGCAGGGGGCACTGAAGCTTTCTTT	CSVAEVAGGTEAFF
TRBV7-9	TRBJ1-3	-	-	TGTGCCAGCAGCCTACCCTCGGCTTGGGGAAACACCATATATTTT	CASSLPSAWGNTIYF
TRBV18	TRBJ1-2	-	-	TGTGCCAGCTCACCCTCCGTGACGAGCTATGGCTACACCTTC	CASSPSVTSYGYTF
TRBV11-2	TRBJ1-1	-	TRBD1	TGTGCCAGCAGCTTAAGGGACAGGGTGGCGAACACTGAAGCTTTCTTT	CASSLRDRVANTEAFF
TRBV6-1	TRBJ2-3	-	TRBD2	TGTGCCAGCAGTGAAGATGAAGCGGGAGGGCCGTCTCGAGGGCAGTATTTT	CASSEDEAGGPSRGQYF
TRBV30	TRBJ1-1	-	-	TGTGCCTGGAGTGGTACAGCCGCCGGGGAAGCTTTCTTT	CAWSGTAAGEAFF
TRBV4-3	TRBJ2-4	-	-	TGCGCCAGCAGCCAAGATGGGCCTGCCAAAAACATTCAGTACTTC	CASSQDGPAKNIQYF
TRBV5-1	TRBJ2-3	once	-	TGCGCCAGCAGCTTGGAAGGGGGACTGGCAGATACGCAGTATTTT	CASSLEGGLADTQYF
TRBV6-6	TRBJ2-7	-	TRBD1	TGTGCCAGCAGTCTGACAGGGGGCGGCTACGAGCAGTACTTC	CASSLTGGGYEQYF
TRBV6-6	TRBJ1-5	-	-	TGTGCCAGCAGTTATTTGGTGGCTAATAGCAATCAGCCCCAGCATTTT	CASSYLVANSNQPQHF
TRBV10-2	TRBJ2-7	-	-	TGCGCCAGCAGTGTGCGGCTAGCCCATAACTCCTACGAGCAGTACTTC	CASSVRLAHNSYEQYF
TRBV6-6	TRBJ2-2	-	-	TGTGCCAGCAATAACGGGGTAAACACCGGGGAGCTGTTTTTT	CASNNGVNTGELFF
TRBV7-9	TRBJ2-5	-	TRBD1	TGTGCCAGCAGCTCAACAGGGGGCTCAGAGACCCAGTACTTC	CASSSTGGSETQYF
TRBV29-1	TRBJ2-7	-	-	TGCAGCGTTCTGGTTTCCTACGAGCAGTACTTC	CSVLVSYEQYF
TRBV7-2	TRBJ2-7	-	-	TGTGCCAGCAGACCCCCTGGAAGCTCCTACGAGCAGTACTTC	CASRPPGSSYEQYF
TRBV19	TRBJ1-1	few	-	TGTGCCAGTAGTATGGGAGTGGGGAACACTGAAGCTTTCTTT	CASSMGVGNTEAFF
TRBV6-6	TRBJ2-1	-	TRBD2	TGTGCCAGCAGTTACCTACTAGCGGAACCTTACAATGAGCAGTTCTTC	CASSYLLAEPYNEQFF
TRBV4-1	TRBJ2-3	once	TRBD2	TGCGCCAGCAGCCAAGATTGGGGGGGTCGGACAGATACGCAGTATTTT	CASSQDWGGRTDTQYF
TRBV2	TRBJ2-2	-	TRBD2	TGTGCCATCTTAAGAGGGACTAGCGAGACATCGAACACCGGGGAGCTGTTTTTT	CAILRGTSETSNTGELFF
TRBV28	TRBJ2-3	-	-	TGTGCCAGCAGCTTCAACCACGCGGGTACGCAGTATTTT	CASSFNHAGTQYF
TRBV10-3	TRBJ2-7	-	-	TGTGCCGCGACCCCGGCTAGTGGGAGCTCCTACGAGCAGTACTTC	CAATPASGSSYEQYF
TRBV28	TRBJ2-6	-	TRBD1	TGTGCCAGCAGCCCCGCCGGGACAGTTAAAGTCCTGACTTTC	CASSPAGTVKVLTF